This T cell receptor (beta chain) came from a study of T cell clonotyping in hematopoietic cell transplantation. Measured with immunoSEQ multiplex PCR; TCRdb has only the in-frame clones, and not every one. The table includes 6,000 to 9,500 clones, 90% to 95% detected once. This CDR3 is 15 amino acids long. CDR1 is SGHNT, CDR2 YYREEE, per germline (reference sequence). Trimming took off 4 bases at V and 1 base at J, with 14 bases between the two ends. This chain uses TRBV5-4 with TRBJ2-5; a possible D gene is TRBD1 (6 bases). The clonotype originates from a female patient in her 50s who had an allogeneic stem cell transplant from an unrelated donor, so the T cells may come from the graft donor. Some clones in this sample may be carry-over from other donors' samples. Sample: PBMCs, taken 180 days after allogeneic stem cell transplant. The CDR3 nucleotides read TGTGCCAGCAGCGGGGACATTGGGATCCAAGAGACCCAGTACTTC. Amino acid sequence: CASSGDIGIQETQYF.